Listed below are T cell receptor beta chains from one sample, sequenced in a study of response to subunit inactivated influenza vaccine. TCRdb analysed the RT-PCR reads with MiXCR anew, one entry per CDR3 protein. The table lists some 800,000 distinct CDR3 sequences, over 20% of them singletons. The specimen was PBMCs from blood, collected about 5 days after vaccination. These receptors came from a man in his forties or fifties who received an inactivated influenza vaccine. Each CDR3 is given without its conserved first and last residue.

cdr3_aa,v_call,j_call
ASSQDPPWTETGELF,TRBV4-3,TRBJ2-2
SARDGGHWELF,TRBV20-1,TRBJ2-2
ASREQAAKNIQY,TRBV12-3/TRBV12-4,TRBJ2-4
SAPPPGRRTDTQY,TRBV20-1,TRBJ2-3
ASSNRQGYEQY,TRBV19,TRBJ2-7
SANRDFTHEQY,TRBV20-1,TRBJ2-7
ASSLTASSYEQY,TRBV5-1,TRBJ2-7
ASSSRQLAGVKEQY,TRBV28,TRBJ2-7
ASSPGTPRYGYT,TRBV11-2,TRBJ1-2
ASSQADIQNTEAF,TRBV4-2,TRBJ1-1
ASSQESATAYEQY,TRBV4-2,TRBJ2-7
SARDPGQGDEQY,TRBV20-1,TRBJ2-7
SVAGSYSYEQY,TRBV29-1,TRBJ2-7
ASSQVSGVQTFNYGYT,TRBV4-3,TRBJ1-2
ASSLARVQSSYEQY,TRBV7-2,TRBJ2-7
ASSYGGETQY,TRBV6-5,TRBJ2-5
ASSQGIAAGETQY,TRBV3-1,TRBJ2-5
ASSLGWTSNHNEQF,TRBV5-1,TRBJ2-1
SALPRQGRYYEQY,TRBV20-1,TRBJ2-7
ASRPTTTKNEKLF,TRBV5-1,TRBJ1-4
ASSGTGEEETQY,TRBV5-4,TRBJ2-5
SAQALAGGTETQY,TRBV20-1,TRBJ2-5
AISVGGGKETQY,TRBV10-3,TRBJ2-5
AISEWDRTLMGETQY,TRBV10-3,TRBJ2-5
ASSQPSGGAIGELF,TRBV7-2,TRBJ2-2
ASSYPLAGYLGDTQY,TRBV6-2/TRBV6-3,TRBJ2-3
ASSDRTKTSYT,TRBV25-1,TRBJ1-2
ASSETGGQETQY,TRBV10-2,TRBJ2-5
SAKVGPPGDTQY,TRBV20-1,TRBJ2-3
SARAGTGGDGTQY,TRBV20-1,TRBJ2-5
ASWNGRDGTEAF,TRBV28,TRBJ1-1
ASSLGLSGREQF,TRBV7-2,TRBJ2-1
ASRPYTGGFYGYT,TRBV27,TRBJ1-2
SADRGDEKLF,TRBV20-1,TRBJ1-4
ASSVDGGFSYEQY,TRBV9,TRBJ2-7
ASSVGGINNYGYT,TRBV9,TRBJ1-2
ATSDFPGQGLY,TRBV24-1,TRBJ2-4
ASRRWSQGGEQF,TRBV5-1,TRBJ2-1
ASTLWGVTEAF,TRBV28,TRBJ1-1
ASSREAVLAGRYEQY,TRBV6-2/TRBV6-3,TRBJ2-7
ASTWQYQETQY,TRBV6-2/TRBV6-3,TRBJ2-5
ASSQGLGELF,TRBV3-1,TRBJ2-2
SVVFWANTEAF,TRBV29-1,TRBJ1-1
ASSLVTETEAF,TRBV12-3/TRBV12-4,TRBJ1-1
GGLAVNNEQF,TRBV20-1,TRBJ2-1
ASSLGSPGIAKNIQY,TRBV28,TRBJ2-4
ASSTLDRVQDEQY,TRBV6-1,TRBJ2-7